These 13 T cell receptor beta chains came from one sample sequenced in a study of cytomegalovirus exposure and HLA in healthy donors (TCRdb year 2017). Libraries were built with the immunoSEQ multiplex PCR assay. The multiplex PCR relied on a mix of 60 forward primers for TCR Vbeta segments and 13 reverse primers for TCR Jbeta segments. TCRdb took over this immuneACCESS table, retaining in-frame rearrangements with V and J assigned. Such tables are incomplete; in checked studies, under half of the missing clones stem from an unresolved V gene, and the remainder is unexplained. This sample has fewer than 250,000 clones in its table, and about 80% of those were observed once. In total, the top ten clones hold around 6% of the sample. The sequenced sample consisted of PBMCs. These TCRs come from a man in his forties in good health and CMV-seropositive.

This chain joins TRBV5-8 and TRBJ1-5; no clear D gene. Trimming stripped 0 bases from V and 2 bases from J, with 9 bases between. This CDR3 has 15 amino acids. CDR1 and CDR2 (germline): SGHTS, YDEGEE. CDR3 sequence (DNA): TGTGCCAGCAGCTTGGGACTAAGGGGCAATCAGCCCCAGCATTTT. Protein product: CASSLGLRGNQPQHF.

This clone was found a few times. The V gene is TRBV10-3, the J gene TRBJ2-1, with 10 bases that match TRBD2. Germline V gene data show CDR1 as ENHRY and CDR2 as SYGVKD. J was trimmed by 0 bases and V by 7 bases; bases with no gene match: 6. The CDR3 is 16 residues long. The CDR3 coding sequence is TGTGCCATCAAGGGGACTAGCGAGAGCTCCTACAATGAGCAGTTCTTC. Amino acids: CAIKGTSESSYNEQFF.

The gene calls are TRBV7-8 and TRBJ2-7; 7 bases fit TRBD1. The germline CDR1 and CDR2 sequences are SGHVS and FQNEAQ. Germline trimming cut 5 bases from V and 3 bases from J; bases unmatched to any gene: 7. CDR3 length: 14 amino acids. The CDR3 protein is CASSLGTDHYEQYF. The CDR3 bases are TGTGCCAGCAGCCTTGGGACAGATCACTACGAGCAGTACTTC.

This clone was observed once. V is TRBV4-1 and J is TRBJ2-1, with 8 bases that match TRBD1. Per germline, CDR1 MGHRA and CDR2 YSYEKL. The CDR3 length is 19 residues. J lost 4 bases, V lost 0 bases, and 14 bases had no gene match. CDR3 in amino acids: CASSQDNGGRGLGYNEQFF. CDR3 bases: TGCGCCAGCAGCCAAGATAACGGTGGCAGGGGGCTGGGGTACAATGAGCAGTTCTTC.

The genes are TRBV11-2 and TRBJ1-1; 8 bases align to TRBD1. V trimming: 5 bases; J trimming: 3 bases; junction bases outside the gene matches: 8. The CDR3 runs 15 residues. Germline-derived CDR1 and CDR2 are SGHAT and FQNNGV. DNA for the CDR3: TGTGCCAGCAGCCCCTACAGGGGGGCGGACACTGAAGCTTTCTTT. Encoded protein: CASSPYRGADTEAFF. The full variable domain, its missing parts supplied by reference TRBV11-2 and TRBJ1-1, is EAGVAQSPRYKIIEKRQSVAFWCNPISGHATLYWYQQILGQGPKLLIQFQNNGVVDDSQLPKDRFSAERLKGVDSTLKIQPAKLEDSAVYLCASSPYRGADTEAFFGQGTRLTVV.

The chain couples TRBV19 to TRBJ2-5; perhaps TRBD2 as D (5 bases). CDR3 length: 14 residues. Trimming removed 5 bases from V and 5 bases from J, with 15 bases in between. Looked up from germline, CDR1 is LNHDA and CDR2 is SQIVND (reference sequence). The CDR3 DNA sequence: TGTGCCAGTAGTCCTGGGCGGGTCCGTGAGACCCAGTACTTC. Translating gives CASSPGRVRETQYF.

The rearrangement uses TRBV5-1 and TRBJ1-2; possibly TRBD1 for D (6 bases). This CDR3 is 14 amino acids long. The germline V gene has CDR1 SGHRS and CDR2 YFSETQ. The ends were cut back, 0 bases at V and 7 bases at J, with 13 bases in the middle. The CDR3 region has the DNA TGCGCCAGCAGCTTGGACAGGGCGTCGTTTGGCTACACCTTC. Translated, it gives CASSLDRASFGYTF.

The chain links TRBV7-8 to TRBJ2-5; the D is unclear. Germline V gives CDR1 SGHVS, CDR2 FQNEAQ. V lost 2 bases, J lost 1 base, and 5 bases lay in between. There are 13 residues in the CDR3. CDR3 DNA sequence: TGTGCCAGCAGCTTATCCGGCCAAGAGACCCAGTACTTC. It codes for CASSLSGQETQYF.

The chain employs TRBV4-1 and TRBJ1-1, with D hard to call. The CDR3 is made up of 14 amino acids. Between the trimmed V and J ends, which lost 1 base and 10 bases, there was a span of 16 bases. Germline CDR1 MGHRA, CDR2 YSYEKL. CDR3 residues: CASSQVWVGSGAFF. The DNA of the CDR3 is TGCGCCAGCAGCCAAGTTTGGGTCGGGAGTGGAGCTTTCTTT.

This clone has just one count. In DNA, the CDR3 is TGCAGCGTTGAGCCAGGGGCTCTGACTGAAGCTTTCTTT. It translates to CSVEPGALTEAFF. The V gene is TRBV29-1, the J gene TRBJ1-1; D perhaps matches TRBD1 (6 bases). V was shortened by 3 bases and J by 5 bases, with 13 bases between the two germline ends. Germline CDR1 and CDR2: SQVTM and ANQGSEA. The CDR3 sequence is 13 residues long.

The V call is TRBV6-6, the J call TRBJ2-3, with TRBD2 matching 11 bases. CDR1 is MNHNY, CDR2 SVGAGI, per germline (reference sequence). This CDR3 contains 16 residues. Trimming took 5 bases from V and 1 from J; bases not matched to a gene: 5. CDR3 sequence (DNA): TGTGCCAGCAGTGCACTAGCGGGAGAGGGCACAGATACGCAGTATTTT. Its translation is CASSALAGEGTDTQYF.

The rearrangement links TRBV7-9 to TRBJ2-3; tentative D call: TRBD2 (5 bases). Germline CDR1 reads SEHNR; CDR2 reads FQNEAQ (reference sequence). Between the trimmed V and J ends, which lost 3 bases and 6 bases, there was a span of 19 bases. The CDR3 has 16 amino acids. CDR3 DNA: TGTGCCAGCAGCTTGCTGACAACCCCAGGAGGCGATACGCAGTATTTT. It is translated as CASSLLTTPGGDTQYF.

This chain connects TRBV19 to TRBJ1-2, with 9 bases lining up with TRBD1. Losses at the gene ends were 5 bases for V and 8 bases for J; bases not matched to a gene: 9. The CDR3 extends over 14 amino acids. CDR1 and CDR2 from the germline V gene are LNHDA and SQIVND (reference sequence). This CDR3 is CASSPRQGVGGYTF. The CDR3 DNA reads as TGTGCCAGTAGTCCCCGACAGGGGGTTGGAGGCTACACCTTC.